This section outlines one T cell receptor (beta chain) sequence together with its context. Some clones are missing from TCRdb's copy, which holds only in-frame ones; the method was immunoSEQ multiplex PCR. The sample carries around 40,000 clones, roughly nine tenths recorded once. The data originate from a study of blood T cell repertoires in COVID-19. Trimming removed 2 bases from V and 4 bases from J, with 5 bases in between. CDR3 length: 12 amino acids. The germline V gene has CDR1 SGHKS and CDR2 YYEKEE (reference sequence). Specimen: peripheral blood. The chain uses TRBV5-5 and TRBJ2-3; D unclear. The clonotype comes from a woman in her thirties in a cohort sampled during active COVID-19. The CDR3 DNA is TGTGCCAGCAGCTTTAGTGCAGATACGCAGTATTTT. Translation: CASSFSADTQYF.